Each of the 10 T cell receptor beta chains below was sequenced from the same sample in a study of Graves' ophthalmopathy and Graves' hyperthyroidism. Amplification targeted the TCR beta CDR3 regions, with RNA transcripts as the source material. HTBI primers primed a first-round RT-PCR, and a second-round multiplex PCR followed. MiXCR, run by TCRdb on the multiplex PCR reads, gives a single entry per CDR3 protein. This sample carries a few hundred thousand distinct CDR3 sequences, 15% of them seen once, and the ten largest clones take 5.5% to 7%. Material: peripheral blood. Receptor source: a woman under 30 with stable Graves' hyperthyroidism.

This clonotype was counted ten times or more. The rearrangement joins TRBV2 to TRBJ2-6, with 9 bases matching TRBD1. This CDR3 has 18 residues. Germline V gene data show CDR1 as SNHLY and CDR2 as FYNNEI. The trim removed 10 bases at V and 0 bases at J, leaving 13 bases unmatched. The CDR3 coding sequence is TGTGCCAACTTATACGACAGGGGGTCGCGCTCTGGGGCCAACGTCCTGACTTTC. It codes for CANLYDRGSRSGANVLTF.

A few counts support this clonotype. This CDR3 reads CASSEATGFYGYTF. The DNA of the CDR3 is TGTGCCAGCAGTGAAGCGACAGGTTTTTATGGCTACACCTTC. The J gene is TRBJ1-2, the V gene TRBV6-1; D may be TRBD1 (6 bases). With 0 bases removed from V and 5 bases from J, the gap between germline ends came to 10 bases. This CDR3 has 14 amino acids. Germline V gene sequence: CDR1 MNHNS, CDR2 SASEGT.

This clonotype was observed many times. This chain connects TRBV19 to TRBJ1-6; possibly TRBD1 for D (5 bases). Trimming cost V 3 bases and J 7 bases, with 19 bases left between them. Germline CDR1 and CDR2: LNHDA and SQIVND (reference sequence). The CDR3 is 17 amino acids. Written as DNA, the CDR3 is TGTGCCAGTAGTATGGGTGGAGGGACCCGGTCAAATTCACCCCTCCACTTT. This translates into CASSMGGGTRSNSPLHF.

This clonotype was recorded a few times. The chain joins TRBV11-2 to TRBJ2-6; no clear D. Per the germline V gene, CDR1 is SGHAT and CDR2 is FQNNGV. CDR3 length equals 16 residues. Trimming left V 0 bases short and J 6 bases short, with 12 bases between. The CDR3 reads CASSLDLGSEANVLTF. The DNA of the CDR3 is TGTGCCAGCAGCTTAGATTTGGGGTCAGAGGCCAACGTCCTGACTTTC.

The table lists this clonotype with many counts. The chain recombines TRBV10-3 with TRBJ1-1; 7 positions agree with TRBD1. From germline, CDR1 is ENHRY and CDR2 SYGVKD. V shed 4 bases, J shed 0 bases, and the junction held 2 bases outside the gene matches. CDR3 size: 14 residues. CDR3 protein: CAISVGQMNTEAFF. The CDR3 DNA follows: TGTGCCATCAGTGTGGGACAGATGAACACTGAAGCTTTCTTT.

This clonotype occurred many times. The rearrangement links TRBV19 to TRBJ1-5; D is undetermined. V shed 3 bases and J shed 7 bases, with 13 bases lying between them. The germline V gene has CDR1 LNHDA and CDR2 SQIVND (reference sequence). The CDR3 extends over 14 amino acids. The chain's CDR3 is CASSMTGFGQPQHF. The DNA of the CDR3 is TGTGCCAGTAGTATGACGGGGTTTGGGCAGCCCCAGCATTTT. Together with reference TRBV19 and TRBJ1-5, the CDR3 gives the full variable domain: DGGITQSPKYLFRKEGQNVTLSCEQNLNHDAMYWYRQDPGQGLRLIYYSQIVNDFQKGDIAEGYSVSREKKESFPLTVTSAQKNPTAFYLCASSMTGFGQPQHFGDGTRLSIL.

This clonotype has a count of ten or more. This sequence joins TRBV19 and TRBJ2-2; 7 nucleotides align to TRBD2. Germline CDR1 and CDR2: LNHDA and SQIVND (reference sequence). Trimming took 7 bases from V and 0 from J; bases not matched to a gene: 2. CDR3 size: 14 residues. This CDR3 is CASIRGANTGELFF. In DNA form, the CDR3 reads TGTGCCAGTATCCGGGGGGCGAACACCGGGGAGCTGTTTTTT.

This clonotype came up many times. This rearrangement joins TRBV6-1 to TRBJ1-1, with D unclear. This CDR3 has 13 amino acids. With 3 bases removed from V and 4 bases from J, the gap between germline ends came to 9 bases. Germline values: CDR1 MNHNS, CDR2 SASEGT. CDR3 DNA: TGTGCCAGCAGTGACCGACGGGGCACTGAAGCTTTCTTT. Translating it yields CASSDRRGTEAFF.

This clonotype was recorded at least ten times. The CDR3 region is CASSQDRRNQPQHF. DNA for the CDR3: TGTGCCAGCAGCCAGGACAGACGCAATCAGCCCCAGCATTTT. J is TRBJ1-5 and V is TRBV7-8; tentative D call: TRBD1 (6 bases). V was cut by 5 bases and J by 2 bases, with 10 bases left in between. The CDR3 spans 14 residues. Germline CDR1 is SGHVS and CDR2 is FQNEAQ.

The sample holds a few counts of this clonotype. This rearrangement joins TRBV5-1 to TRBJ1-1, with D possibly TRBD1 on 6 matching bases. CDR1 is SGHRS, CDR2 YFSETQ, per germline. V was pared by 2 bases and J by 3 bases, with 11 bases between. The CDR3 runs 14 residues. As DNA, the CDR3 is TGCGCCAGCAGCTTTAAAGGACAGCACACTGAAGCTTTCTTT. Amino acids: CASSFKGQHTEAFF. Based on the CDR3 plus reference TRBV5-1 and TRBJ1-1, the full variable domain is KAGVTQTPRYLIKTRGQQVTLSCSPISGHRSVSWYQQTPGQGLQFLFEYFSETQRNKGNFPGRFSGRQFSNSRSEMNVSTLELGDSALYLCASSFKGQHTEAFFGQGTRLTVV.